This passage covers 22 T cell receptor beta chains from one sample sequenced in a study of T cells after yellow fever vaccination. TCRdb passed the 5' RACE reads through MiXCR, listing each CDR3 protein once. The sample has about 30,000 distinct CDR3 sequences, 6% to 8% seen once; the top ten hold roughly 25%. The source was PBMCs, either bulk or a sorted T-cell subset (CD4+, CD8+, memory, or dextramer-sorted; not recorded which), collected on the day of the yellow fever booster vaccination. The receptors were gathered from a young man who received the YFV17D yellow fever vaccine.

This clonotype was seen at least ten times. The rearrangement links TRBV7-9 to TRBJ2-7; 7 bases are shared with TRBD1. Germline V gene lookup returns CDR1 SEHNR and CDR2 FQNEAQ (reference sequence). V shed 7 bases and J 0 bases; nucleotides not matched to a gene: 9. This CDR3 has 15 amino acids. DNA of the CDR3: TGTGCCAGCAACTCGGCCCGGGACAGCTCCTACGAGCAGTACTTC. Residues: CASNSARDSSYEQYF.

This clonotype was detected ten times or more. The genes are TRBV5-1 and TRBJ2-5; D is possibly TRBD1 (7 bases). V lost 7 bases, J lost 0 bases, and 13 bases lay in between. Germline V gives CDR1 SGHRS, CDR2 YFSETQ. CDR3 length equals 14 residues. The DNA of the CDR3 is TGCGCCAGCGGAGGGGGACAGCACCAAGAGACCCAGTACTTC. Translating gives CASGGGQHQETQYF.

This chain connects TRBV7-2 to TRBJ2-3; 8 nucleotides agree with TRBD2. This CDR3 spans 16 amino acids. The germline V gene has CDR1 SGHTA and CDR2 FQGNSA. J gave up 1 base and V 4 bases, and 7 bases lay outside the gene matches. The CDR3 is CASSSFPGRGTDTQYF. For the CDR3, the DNA is TGTGCCAGCAGCTCCTTTCCCGGGAGGGGCACAGATACGCAGTATTTT. The full variable domain, its missing parts supplied by reference TRBV7-2 and TRBJ2-3, is GAGVSQSPSNKVTEKGKDVELRCDPISGHTALYWYRQSLGQGLEFLIYFQGNSAPDKSGLPSDRFSAERTGGSVSTLTIQRTQQEDSAVYLCASSSFPGRGTDTQYFGPGTRLTVL.

This clonotype was found many times. The V call is TRBV24-1, the J call TRBJ1-2; D call uncertain. The CDR3 has 13 residues. Germline-derived CDR1 and CDR2 are KGHDR and SFDVKD. Trimming removed 5 bases from V and 8 bases from J, with 14 bases in between. The CDR3 is CATSGPAKYGYTF. CDR3 DNA sequence: TGTGCCACCAGTGGGCCGGCCAAGTACGGCTACACCTTC.

Concerning this clonotype: This may be a read error, as it is one base from a much larger clone. V usage is TRBV18 and J usage is TRBJ2-7; D not certain. CDR3 length equals 14 residues. Deletions cut 0 bases from V and 3 bases from J, with 9 bases between. Germline CDR1 is KGHSH and CDR2 is LQKENI. CDR3 sequence: CASSPPQNGYEQYF. The CDR3 DNA follows: TGTGCCAGCTCACCACCACAGAATGGCTACGAGCAGTACTTC. Supplemented by reference TRBV18 and TRBJ2-7, the full variable domain reads NAGVMQNPRHLVRRRGQEARLRCSPMKGHSHVYWYRQLPEEGLKFMVYLQKENIIDESGMPKERFSAEFPKEGPSILRIQQVVRGDSAAYFCASSPPQNGYEQYFGPGTRLTVT.

This clonotype was counted only a few times. The CDR3 DNA reads TGTGCCACCCACTCCTTCGCGGGAGGCAATGAGCAGTTCTTC. It translates to CATHSFAGGNEQFF. This rearrangement joins TRBV7-2 to TRBJ2-1, with TRBD2 matching 8 bases. Trimming cost V 10 bases and J 6 bases; bases outside gene matches: 11. CDR1 is SGHTA, CDR2 FQGNSA, per germline. The CDR3 loop spans 14 amino acids.

This clonotype was observed many times. The V and J genes are TRBV5-1 and TRBJ2-3, with 12 bases aligning to TRBD2. J lost 5 bases, V lost 4 bases, and 8 bases had no gene match. Germline CDR1 is SGHRS and CDR2 is YFSETQ. This CDR3 is built from 16 residues. Here the CDR3 DNA reads TGCGCCAGCAGCCCGACTAGCGGGAGTGGATTAGATACGCAGTATTTT. Its translation: CASSPTSGSGLDTQYF.

The table lists this clonotype with many counts. J is TRBJ2-3 and V is TRBV9; tentative D call: TRBD2 (7 bases). Germline V gene data show CDR1 as SGDLS and CDR2 as YYNGEE. V shed 0 bases and J shed 4 bases, with 12 bases lying between them. The CDR3 covers 15 residues. The CDR3 bases are TGTGCCAGCAGCGTAGCGGCGGGGGCGGCAGATACGCAGTATTTT. It yields the protein CASSVAAGAADTQYF.

At least ten counts were recorded for this clonotype. V gene TRBV27 combines with J gene TRBJ2-7; 7 bases are a match to TRBD1. This CDR3 has 13 residues. The V gene's germline CDR1 is MNHEY and CDR2 SMNVEV (reference sequence). Unmatched junction bases numbered 9, after V lost 6 bases and J lost 7 bases. CDR3 bases: TGTGCCAGCAGCAGGGACAGCTACTTTGAGCAGTACTTC. Its translation is CASSRDSYFEQYF.

This clonotype appeared a few times. The rearrangement uses TRBV25-1 and TRBJ2-5; 7 bases agree with TRBD1. The CDR3 totals 11 residues. CDR1 is MGHDK, CDR2 SYGVNS, per germline. V was pared by 6 bases and J by 9 bases, with 4 bases of the junction left unmatched. CDR3 region: CASRIDRAQYF. CDR3 DNA: TGTGCCAGCAGAATAGACAGGGCCCAGTACTTC.

Judged by abundance, this clonotype is medium-sized. The rearrangement uses TRBV25-1 and TRBJ2-1; weak D call: TRBD1 (6 bases). This CDR3 is 15 amino acids long. Trimming left V 6 bases short and J 3 bases short, with 15 bases between. From germline, CDR1 is MGHDK and CDR2 SYGVNS. Here the CDR3 DNA reads TGTGCCAGCAGCCGAGGACAGCACGACTACAATGAGCAGTTCTTC. Amino acid sequence: CASSRGQHDYNEQFF. The variable domain in full, completed from reference TRBV25-1 and TRBJ2-1, reads EADIYQTPRYLVIGTGKKITLECSQTMGHDKMYWYQQDPGMELHLIHYSYGVNSTEKGDLSSESTVSRIRTEHFPLTLESARPSHTSQYLCASSRGQHDYNEQFFGPGTRLTVL.

This chain connects TRBV5-1 to TRBJ2-7, with TRBD2 identical over 10 bases. The V gene end was trimmed by 0 bases and the J gene end by 4 bases; junction bases not matched to a gene: 7. This CDR3 is built from 16 residues. Germline V gene data show CDR1 as SGHRS and CDR2 as YFSETQ. The CDR3 spells CASSLAEREGRYEQYF. The CDR3 DNA follows: TGCGCCAGCAGCTTGGCCGAGCGGGAGGGCCGATACGAGCAGTACTTC.

This clonotype was observed at least ten times. The rearrangement uses TRBV12-3 or TRBV12-4 and TRBJ2-1; TRBD2 agrees at 13 bases. This CDR3 spans 15 amino acids. V was clipped by 6 bases and J by 7 bases; unmatched bases: 6. The DNA of the CDR3 is TGTGCCAGCAGGCCGGGACTAGCGGGGAGGAATGAGCAGTTCTTC. Protein product: CASRPGLAGRNEQFF.

The rearrangement joins TRBV7-2 to TRBJ2-5; TRBD2 matches 8 bases. Germline CDR1 reads SGHTA; CDR2 reads FQGNSA. The junction had 5 bases not matched to a gene; V was cut back by 4 bases and J by 1 base. CDR3 length: 15 residues. CDR3 nucleotides: TGTGCCAGCAGCTCGCGGGCGGGAGGCCAAGAGACCCAGTACTTC. Translation gives CASSSRAGGQETQYF.

This clonotype was detected ten times or more. The chain carries TRBV11-2 and TRBJ2-5, with unresolved D. Germline CDR1 reads SGHAT; CDR2 reads FQNNGV. This CDR3 is built from 13 residues. The germline V and J ends were trimmed by 3 bases and 4 bases, with 9 bases remaining between them. The CDR3 region is CASSFPWVETQYF. The CDR3 DNA reads TGTGCCAGCAGCTTCCCTTGGGTAGAGACCCAGTACTTC.

A few counts support this clonotype. The chain links TRBV20-1 to TRBJ2-2, with TRBD2 identical over 7 bases. CDR3 size: 14 residues. Germline assignment: CDR1 DFQATT and CDR2 SNEGSKA (reference sequence). V trimming: 0 bases; J trimming: 5 bases; junction bases outside the gene matches: 3. CDR3 region: CSAREGLGTGELFF. The CDR3, as DNA: TGCAGTGCTAGAGAAGGACTAGGTACCGGGGAGCTGTTTTTT.

The genes are TRBV5-5 and TRBJ2-5; perhaps TRBD2 as D (5 bases). CDR1 and CDR2 (germline): SGHKS, YYEKEE (reference sequence). The CDR3 is made up of 14 amino acids. V lost 0 bases, J lost 7 bases, and 13 bases lay in between. CDR3 coding DNA: TGTGCCAGCAGCTTGGGTTGGGAGACCGGGACCCAGTACTTC. This sequence encodes CASSLGWETGTQYF.

This clonotype was detected only a few times. The CDR3, as DNA: TGTGCCAGCAGGACCCCTCGGGGGGGACGGTATGAGCAGTACTTC. Its protein product is CASRTPRGGRYEQYF. The V and J genes are TRBV6-2 or TRBV6-3 and TRBJ2-7; 8 nucleotides agree with TRBD2. Germline loops: CDR1 MNHEY, CDR2 SVGEGT. After removal of 6 bases from V and 7 bases from J, the junction contained 14 bases not matched to a gene. There are 15 residues in the CDR3.

Regarding this clonotype: This may arise from a read error, as a much more abundant clone is one base away. The J gene is TRBJ2-5, the V gene TRBV20-1, with 8 bases fitting TRBD2. The length of the CDR3 is 15 residues. Germline lookup yields CDR1 DFQATT and CDR2 SNEGSKA (reference sequence). In DNA, the CDR3 is TGCAGTGCGATTGGTACTAGCGGTTCCCAACAGACCCAGTACTTC. Translated, it gives CSAIGTSGSQQTQYF.

This clonotype was picked up a small number of times. As DNA, the CDR3 is TGCAGTGCTAGATTGGGGGGACGGAGTGAGCAGTACTTC. It is translated as CSARLGGRSEQYF. The chain combines TRBV20-1 with TRBJ2-7, with D perhaps TRBD2 (6 bases). Per the germline V gene, CDR1 is DFQATT and CDR2 is SNEGSKA (reference sequence). The CDR3 runs 13 residues. Trimming stripped 2 bases from V and 7 bases from J, with 15 bases between.

The sample holds many counts of this clonotype. The J gene is TRBJ1-3, the V gene TRBV5-5; possible D gene TRBD1, 6 bases. The germline V gene encodes CDR1 SGHKS and CDR2 YYEKEE (reference sequence). V lost 4 bases and J lost 2, with 10 bases in between. This CDR3 contains 14 residues. CDR3 region: CASSTQGAGNTIYF. The CDR3 DNA follows: TGTGCCAGCAGCACACAGGGTGCTGGAAACACCATATATTTT.

The J gene is TRBJ1-4, the V gene TRBV4-3; the match to TRBD1 covers 9 bases. The CDR3 runs to 18 residues. The V gene end was trimmed by 4 bases and the J gene end by 4 bases; junction bases not matched to a gene: 13. Germline CDR1 LGHNA, CDR2 YSLEER. The CDR3 loop is CASSLGFGTGLGNEKLFF. The DNA of the CDR3 is TGCGCCAGCAGCCTTGGGTTCGGGACAGGGCTAGGTAATGAAAAACTGTTTTTT.